This T cell receptor beta chain emerged from a study of T cells in Graves' hyperthyroidism and ophthalmopathy. Study findings and constraints: Also found in blood were most expanded thyroid clonotypes above 0.001.

The CDR3 covers 11 residues. The germline V gene has CDR1 MDHEN and CDR2 SYDVKM. This clonotype was counted many times. Its antigen is unidentified. Relative to the germline gene, one junction end is altered; a read error may explain this. From RNA transcripts, TCR beta CDR3 regions were amplified. The TCR CDR3 first-round RT-PCR relied on the HTBI primer set. TCRdb independently ran MiXCR on the multiplex PCR reads; one entry per CDR3 protein. This sample has 540,000 or so distinct CDR3 sequences, with around 42% found just once. The clonotype comes from an adult woman with Graves' disease, either hyperthyroidism or ophthalmopathy (not recorded which). The chain is built from TRBV28 and TRBJ2-5, with D possibly matching TRBD2 (6 bases). The sample was peripheral blood or thyroid tissue (not recorded which). The CDR3: CASSGGGSPHF. DNA for the CDR3: TGTGCCAGCAGTGGGGGAGGAAGCCCGCACTTC. Looking up the rest from reference TRBV28 and TRBJ2-5 gives the full variable domain: DVKVTQSSRYLVKRTGEKVFLECVQDMDHENMFWYRQDPGLGLRLIYFSYDVKMKEKGDIPEGYSVSREKKERFSLILESASTNQTSMYLCASSGGGSPHFGPGTRLLVL.